These 4 T cell receptor beta chains were all obtained from the same sample, sequenced in a study of cytomegalovirus exposure and HLA in healthy donors. The table came from immunoSEQ multiplex PCR; TCRdb's copy has only in-frame clones and leaves some out. The repertoire has fewer than 250,000 clones, approximately 80% of them found once; the top ten carry over 12%. Sequencing used PBMCs. These receptors were taken from a woman between 25 and 40 years old in good health and CMV-seropositive.

This chain links TRBV7-6 with TRBJ2-3, with 11 positions matching TRBD2. The CDR3 has 15 residues. The V and J ends lost 6 bases and 9 bases, in that order; junction bases with no gene match: 11. The V gene's germline CDR1 is SGHVS and CDR2 FNYEAQ. The CDR3 region has the DNA TGTGCCAGCAGACCACTAGCGGGAGTAAAAAGCACGCAGTATTTT. It specifies CASRPLAGVKSTQYF.

This clone was detected once. This rearrangement joins TRBV4-3 to TRBJ1-4; 8 bases fit TRBD1. The germline V gene has CDR1 LGHNA and CDR2 YSLEER. With V trimmed by 5 bases and J by 6 bases, 14 bases remained unmatched. This CDR3 contains 17 residues. In nucleotides, the CDR3 is TGCGCCAGCAGCATAGACAAAACCAGGGGGCGGGATGAAAAACTGTTTTTT. It specifies CASSIDKTRGRDEKLFF.

This clone occurred once. V and J are TRBV4-1 and TRBJ2-7, with D perhaps given as TRBD1 or TRBD2 (5 bases each). CDR1 is MGHRA, CDR2 YSYEKL, per germline. V was clipped by 4 bases and J by 4 bases, with 17 bases between them. CDR3 size: 15 residues. The DNA of the CDR3 is TGCGCCAGCAGCCTCACGGGACCAACAAGGTACGAGCAGTACTTC. Its translation is CASSLTGPTRYEQYF.

This clone has just a few counts. The V call is TRBV27, the J call TRBJ2-7, with TRBD1 matching over 8 bases. The trim removed 6 bases at V and 2 bases at J, leaving 9 bases unmatched. Germline CDR1 and CDR2: MNHEY and SMNVEV (reference sequence). The CDR3 is 15 residues long. CDR3 nucleotides: TGTGCCAGCAGGGCTCAGGGGGCGATTACCTACGAGCAGTACTTC. It encodes CASRAQGAITYEQYF.